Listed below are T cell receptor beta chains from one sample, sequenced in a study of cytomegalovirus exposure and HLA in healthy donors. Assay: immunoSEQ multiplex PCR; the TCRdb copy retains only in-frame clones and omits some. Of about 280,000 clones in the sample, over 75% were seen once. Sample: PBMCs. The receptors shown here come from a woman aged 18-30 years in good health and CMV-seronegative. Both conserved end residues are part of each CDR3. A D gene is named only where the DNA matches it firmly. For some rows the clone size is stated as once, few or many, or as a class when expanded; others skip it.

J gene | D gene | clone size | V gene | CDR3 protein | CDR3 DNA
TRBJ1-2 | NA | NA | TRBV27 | CASSSRGGDGYTF | TGTGCCAGCAGTTCCCGCGGGGGAGATGGCTACACCTTC
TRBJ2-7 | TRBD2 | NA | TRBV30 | CAWSPVGRGLLTYEQYF | TGTGCCTGGAGCCCCGTGGGGAGGGGCCTACTTACCTACGAGCAGTACTTC
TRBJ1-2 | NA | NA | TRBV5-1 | CASGKTGSEAYGYTF | TGCGCCAGCGGCAAGACAGGTTCGGAAGCCTATGGCTACACCTTC
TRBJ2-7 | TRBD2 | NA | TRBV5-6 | CASSSGSGRIYEQYF | TGTGCCAGCAGTTCAGGGAGCGGGAGAATCTACGAGCAGTACTTC
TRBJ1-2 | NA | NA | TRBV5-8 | CASSLSRVRGYTF | TGTGCCAGCAGCTTGTCGAGGGTTCGGGGCTACACCTTC
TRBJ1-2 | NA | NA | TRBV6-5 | CASSLDRSNYGYTF | TGTGCCAGCAGTTTAGACAGGTCTAACTATGGCTACACCTTC
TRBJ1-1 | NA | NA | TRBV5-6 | CASSWGPGPPVEAFF | TGTGCCAGCAGCTGGGGGCCGGGCCCGCCGGTTGAAGCTTTCTTT
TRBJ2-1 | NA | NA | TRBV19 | CASSIVSGYIPNEQFF | TGTGCCAGTAGTATAGTATCAGGCTATATCCCCAATGAGCAGTTCTTC
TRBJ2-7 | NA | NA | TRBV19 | CASSPRTPGSYEQYF | TGTGCCAGTAGTCCCCGGACACCCGGCTCCTACGAGCAGTACTTC
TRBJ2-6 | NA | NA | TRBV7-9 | CASSLSQGNSGANVLTF | TGTGCCAGCAGCCTATCCCAGGGGAACTCTGGGGCCAACGTCCTGACTTTC
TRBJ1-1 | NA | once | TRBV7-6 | CASSLVRAFGTEAFF | TGTGCCAGCAGCTTAGTCAGGGCTTTTGGCACTGAAGCTTTCTTT
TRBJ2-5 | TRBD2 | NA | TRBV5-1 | CASSSSGLAAQETQYF | TGCGCCAGCAGCTCATCGGGACTAGCGGCCCAAGAGACCCAGTACTTC
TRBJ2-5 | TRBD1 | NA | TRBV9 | CASSLYEGARRETQYF | TGTGCCAGCAGTCTTTATGAGGGGGCGCGGAGGGAGACCCAGTACTTC
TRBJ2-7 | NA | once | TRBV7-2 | CASSLGTDTGYEQYF | TGTGCCAGCAGCCTCGGGACTGACACGGGCTACGAGCAGTACTTC
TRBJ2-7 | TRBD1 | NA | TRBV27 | CASSPGQGAREQYF | TGTGCCAGCAGCCCGGGACAGGGGGCGAGGGAGCAGTACTTC
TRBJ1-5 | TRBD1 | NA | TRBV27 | CASSSYGTGGASGNQPQHF | TGTGCCAGCAGTTCGTATGGGACAGGGGGCGCGAGTGGCAATCAGCCCCAGCATTTT
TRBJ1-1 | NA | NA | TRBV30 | CAWTGEKRNTEAFF | TGTGCCTGGACAGGGGAAAAGAGGAACACTGAAGCTTTCTTT
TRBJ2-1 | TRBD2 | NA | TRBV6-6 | CASSWASSGSYNEQFF | TGTGCCAGCAGTTGGGCTTCGAGCGGGAGCTACAATGAGCAGTTCTTC
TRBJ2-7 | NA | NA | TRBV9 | CASSVEPGSPYEQYF | TGTGCCAGCAGCGTAGAACCCGGTTCCCCCTACGAGCAGTACTTC
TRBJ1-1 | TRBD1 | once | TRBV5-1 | CASSAGQGMQFEAFF | TGCGCCAGCAGCGCAGGACAGGGTATGCAGTTTGAAGCTTTCTTT
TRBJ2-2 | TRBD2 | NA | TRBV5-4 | CAMGTSGRVTGELFF | TGTGCCATGGGGACTAGCGGGAGGGTGACCGGGGAGCTGTTTTTT
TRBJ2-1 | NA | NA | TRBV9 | CASSGPRNEQFF | TGTGCCAGCAGCGGCCCCAGAAATGAGCAGTTCTTC
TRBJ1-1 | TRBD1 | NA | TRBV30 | CAWSVTGAWTEAFF | TGTGCCTGGAGTGTAACAGGGGCTTGGACTGAAGCTTTCTTT
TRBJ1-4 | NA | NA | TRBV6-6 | CASHSVTLNEKLFF | TGTGCCAGCCACAGTGTTACCCTTAATGAAAAACTGTTTTTT
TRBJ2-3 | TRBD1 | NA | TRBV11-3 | CASSLGTGTDTQYF | TGTGCCAGCAGCCTGGGGACAGGCACAGATACGCAGTATTTT
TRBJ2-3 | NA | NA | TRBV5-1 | CASSPYGSSTDTQYF | TGCGCCAGCAGCCCCTATGGTAGCAGCACAGATACGCAGTATTTT
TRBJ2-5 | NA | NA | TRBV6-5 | CASSFSLAQETQYF | TGTGCCAGCAGTTTTTCCTTAGCACAAGAGACCCAGTACTTC
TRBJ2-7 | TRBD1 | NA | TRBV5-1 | CASSLVQGGPYEQYF | TGCGCCAGCAGCTTGGTACAGGGGGGACCTTACGAGCAGTACTTC
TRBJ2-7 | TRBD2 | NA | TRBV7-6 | CASSLGGSGVPYEQYF | TGTGCCAGCAGCTTAGGAGGGAGCGGGGTTCCCTACGAGCAGTACTTC
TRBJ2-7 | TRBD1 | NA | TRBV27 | CASSFWRDRASEQYF | TGTGCCAGCAGTTTCTGGCGGGACAGGGCCTCCGAGCAGTACTTC
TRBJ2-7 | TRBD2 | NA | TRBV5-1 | CASSDFLTGGVGEQYF | TGCGCCAGCAGCGATTTCTTGACGGGAGGTGTCGGCGAGCAGTACTTC
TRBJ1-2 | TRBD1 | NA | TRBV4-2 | CASSQVTGGAPNYGYTF | TGTGCCAGCAGCCAAGTGACAGGGGGGGCCCCTAACTATGGCTACACCTTC
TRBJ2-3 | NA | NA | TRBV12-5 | CASGRGDTQYF | TGTGCTAGTGGCCGCGGAGATACGCAGTATTTT
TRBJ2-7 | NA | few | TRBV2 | CASSGRGYEQYF | TGTGCCAGCAGTGGACGGGGCTACGAGCAGTACTTC
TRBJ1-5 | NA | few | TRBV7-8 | CASSLFFDRYSNQPQHF | TGTGCCAGCAGCTTATTTTTCGATAGATATAGCAATCAGCCCCAGCATTTT
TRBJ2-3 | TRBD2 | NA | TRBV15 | CATSRGDSGASDTQYF | TGTGCCACCAGCAGAGGGGATAGCGGGGCATCAGATACGCAGTATTTT
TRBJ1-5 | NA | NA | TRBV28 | CASSLGQTSWQPQHF | TGTGCCAGCAGTTTGGGACAAACGTCGTGGCAGCCCCAGCATTTT
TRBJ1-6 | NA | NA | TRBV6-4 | CASSERGSSNSPLHF | TGTGCCAGCAGTGAAAGGGGCTCCTCCAATTCACCCCTCCACTTT
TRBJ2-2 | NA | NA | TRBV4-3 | CASSQDGLGKANTGELFF | TGCGCCAGCAGCCAAGATGGACTGGGAAAGGCTAACACCGGGGAGCTGTTTTTT
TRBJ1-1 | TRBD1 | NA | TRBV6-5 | CASREQGSRNTEAFF | TGTGCCAGCAGGGAACAGGGGAGTCGGAACACTGAAGCTTTCTTT
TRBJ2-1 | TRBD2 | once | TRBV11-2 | CASSLRPGTSGYNEQFF | TGTGCCAGCAGCTTGAGACCCGGGACTAGCGGCTACAATGAGCAGTTCTTC
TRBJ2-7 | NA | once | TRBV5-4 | CASSLITGFDEQYF | TGTGCCAGCAGCTTAATAACAGGGTTCGACGAGCAGTACTTC
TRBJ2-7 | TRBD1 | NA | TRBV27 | CASSLNRDRGLDEQYF | TGTGCCAGCAGCCTAAACCGGGACAGGGGGCTCGACGAGCAGTACTTC
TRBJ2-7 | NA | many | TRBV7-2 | CASSWTPAGNEQYF | TGTGCCAGCAGCTGGACCCCGGCGGGCAACGAGCAGTACTTC
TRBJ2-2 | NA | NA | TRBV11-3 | CASSPGHPTGELFF | TGTGCCAGCAGCCCAGGACACCCCACCGGGGAGCTGTTTTTT
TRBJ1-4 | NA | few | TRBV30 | CAWSQGSEKLFF | TGTGCCTGGAGTCAGGGGAGTGAAAAACTGTTTTTT
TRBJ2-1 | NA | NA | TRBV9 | CASSVTSYNEQFF | TGTGCCAGCAGCGTGACATCCTACAATGAGCAGTTCTTC
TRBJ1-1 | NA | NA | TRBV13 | CASRSAGDTEAFF | TGTGCCAGTCGGTCCGCCGGGGACACTGAAGCTTTCTTT
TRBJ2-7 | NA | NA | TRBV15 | CATSSGDSFYEQYF | TGTGCCACCAGCTCGGGGGACAGCTTCTACGAGCAGTACTTC
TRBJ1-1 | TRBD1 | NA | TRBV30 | CAWTGQYLTEAFF | TGTGCCTGGACGGGACAGTATTTAACTGAAGCTTTCTTT
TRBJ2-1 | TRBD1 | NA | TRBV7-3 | CASSSDHTGVNEQFF | TGTGCCAGCAGCTCTGACCATACAGGGGTCAATGAGCAGTTCTTC